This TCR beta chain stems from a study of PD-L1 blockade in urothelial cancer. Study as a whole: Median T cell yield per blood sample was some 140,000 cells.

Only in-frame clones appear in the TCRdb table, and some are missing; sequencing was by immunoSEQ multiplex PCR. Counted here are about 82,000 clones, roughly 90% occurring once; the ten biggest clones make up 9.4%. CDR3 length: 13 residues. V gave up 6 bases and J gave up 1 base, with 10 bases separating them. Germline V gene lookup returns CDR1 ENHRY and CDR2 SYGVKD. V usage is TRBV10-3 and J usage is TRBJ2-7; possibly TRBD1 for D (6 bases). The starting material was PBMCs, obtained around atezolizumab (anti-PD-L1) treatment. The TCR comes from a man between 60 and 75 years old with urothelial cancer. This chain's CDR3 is CAISLTGSYEQYF. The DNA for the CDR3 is TGTGCCATCAGCCTGACAGGATCCTACGAGCAGTACTTC.